This T cell receptor beta chain was retrieved from a study of T-cell reconstitution after alpha-beta-depleted transplantation in children. This clonotype was counted ten times or more. During its preparation, the TCRbeta library received unique molecular identifiers. From the PCR reads, TCRdb called clonotypes with MiXCR, one entry per CDR3 protein. The top ten clones hold approximately 1% of a sample with around 680,000 distinct CDR3 sequences, roughly 17% of them seen once. The CDR3 extends over 13 amino acids. V gave up 4 bases and J gave up 8 bases, with 13 bases separating them. Germline CDR1 SGDLS, CDR2 YYNGEE.

The chain combines TRBV9 with TRBJ2-1; D may match TRBD1 or TRBD2 (6 bases each). The TCR was taken from a human donor who donated a stem cell graft to a child with acute myeloid leukemia. The input for sequencing was PBMCs from the stem cell graft donor, taken from the stem cell graft. CDR3 DNA sequence: TGTGCCAGCAGCCTCCCCGGGGGCGATGAGCAGTTCTTC. It is translated as CASSLPGGDEQFF.